Listed below are T cell receptor beta chains from one sample, sequenced in a study of cytomegalovirus exposure and HLA in healthy donors. Clones were read by immunoSEQ multiplex PCR, and TCRdb kept only the in-frame ones, dropping some. Of approximately 200,000 clones listed, about four fifths were seen once; the top ten hold more than 1.5%. Sample: PBMCs. Receptors originate from a girl aged 10-17 years in good health and CMV-seropositive. CDR3s include the opening cysteine and the closing phenylalanine or tryptophan. The order of the fields is V gene, J gene, clone size, D gene, CDR3 protein, CDR3 DNA. D genes are given only for firm matches. The listing skips clone size in some rows; elsewhere it reads once, few, many or a size class.

v_gene: TRBV2; j_gene: TRBJ2-1; abundance: .; d_gene: .; CDR3aa: CASSRGQPLEQFF; CDR3nt: TGTGCCAGCAGTCGAGGACAGCCCCTTGAGCAGTTCTTC
v_gene: TRBV2; j_gene: TRBJ1-1; abundance: few; d_gene: TRBD1; CDR3aa: CASSEQGARPTNTEAFF; CDR3nt: TGTGCCAGCAGTGAACAGGGGGCACGACCTACCAACACTGAAGCTTTCTTT
v_gene: TRBV15; j_gene: TRBJ2-7; abundance: .; d_gene: .; CDR3aa: CATSRERGGGSYEQYF; CDR3nt: TGTGCCACCAGCAGAGAAAGGGGAGGAGGCTCCTACGAGCAGTACTTC
v_gene: TRBV6-5; j_gene: TRBJ1-1; abundance: once; d_gene: TRBD1; CDR3aa: CASSSPGQGASFF; CDR3nt: TGTGCCAGCAGTTCTCCGGGACAGGGGGCGTCTTTCTTT
v_gene: TRBV7-2; j_gene: TRBJ1-5; abundance: .; d_gene: .; CDR3aa: CASSLGASQPQHF; CDR3nt: TGTGCCAGCAGCCTAGGGGCAAGTCAGCCCCAGCATTTT
v_gene: TRBV7-2; j_gene: TRBJ2-3; abundance: once; d_gene: .; CDR3aa: CASSRDSDTQYF; CDR3nt: TGTGCCAGCAGCCGTGACTCAGATACGCAGTATTTT
v_gene: TRBV19; j_gene: TRBJ2-5; abundance: .; d_gene: TRBD1; CDR3aa: CASRGDRAQETQYF; CDR3nt: TGTGCCAGTAGGGGGGACAGGGCGCAAGAGACCCAGTACTTC
v_gene: TRBV11-2; j_gene: TRBJ1-1; abundance: .; d_gene: .; CDR3aa: CASSLVKNTEAFF; CDR3nt: TGTGCCAGCAGCTTAGTAAAGAACACTGAAGCTTTCTTT
v_gene: TRBV21-1; j_gene: TRBJ2-7; abundance: few; d_gene: .; CDR3aa: CASSTRGTGTSYEQYF; CDR3nt: TGTGCCAGCAGCACCCGCGGGACAGGGACGTCCTACGAGCAGTACTTC
v_gene: TRBV11-2; j_gene: TRBJ1-5; abundance: .; d_gene: .; CDR3aa: CASSLDLRQPQHF; CDR3nt: TGTGCCAGCAGCTTAGATCTAAGACAGCCCCAGCATTTT
v_gene: TRBV5-6; j_gene: TRBJ1-1; abundance: .; d_gene: .; CDR3aa: CASSWQMDTEAFF; CDR3nt: TGTGCCAGCAGCTGGCAAATGGACACTGAAGCTTTCTTT
v_gene: TRBV7-6; j_gene: TRBJ2-1; abundance: .; d_gene: .; CDR3aa: CASSLAGVGNEQFF; CDR3nt: TGTGCCAGCAGCTTAGCAGGGGTGGGCAATGAGCAGTTCTTC
v_gene: TRBV12-2; j_gene: TRBJ2-4; abundance: .; d_gene: .; CDR3aa: CASRPKPRPRQGKNIQYF; CDR3nt: TGTGCAAGTCGCCCCAAACCCCGACCTAGGCAGGGGAAAAACATTCAGTACTTC
v_gene: TRBV5-1; j_gene: TRBJ2-3; abundance: .; d_gene: TRBD2; CDR3aa: CASSLAATSGGSDTQYF; CDR3nt: TGCGCCAGCAGCTTGGCCGCGACTAGCGGGGGGTCAGATACGCAGTATTTT
v_gene: TRBV29-1; j_gene: TRBJ1-2; abundance: .; d_gene: .; CDR3aa: CSVEEGGGSYTF; CDR3nt: TGCAGCGTGGAAGAGGGTGGAGGTAGCTACACCTTC
v_gene: TRBV6-5; j_gene: TRBJ2-5; abundance: .; d_gene: .; CDR3aa: CASSSHLWTVQETQYF; CDR3nt: TGTGCCAGCAGTTCCCACCTCTGGACTGTTCAAGAGACCCAGTACTTC
v_gene: TRBV2; j_gene: TRBJ2-7; abundance: .; d_gene: TRBD1; CDR3aa: CASRRQGGTYEQYF; CDR3nt: TGTGCCAGCAGGAGACAGGGGGGCACCTACGAGCAGTACTTC
v_gene: TRBV7-2; j_gene: TRBJ2-3; abundance: .; d_gene: TRBD2; CDR3aa: CASSLVPGLLFTDTQYF; CDR3nt: TGTGCCAGCAGCTTAGTCCCGGGACTACTATTCACAGATACGCAGTATTTT
v_gene: TRBV4-3; j_gene: TRBJ2-7; abundance: .; d_gene: TRBD1; CDR3aa: CASSQGQGAYEQYF; CDR3nt: TGCGCCAGCAGCCAAGGACAGGGGGCATACGAGCAGTACTTC
v_gene: TRBV7-2; j_gene: TRBJ1-1; abundance: .; d_gene: TRBD1; CDR3aa: CASSIGPGAGGKAFF; CDR3nt: TGTGCCAGCAGCATAGGCCCGGGGGCAGGGGGAAAAGCTTTCTTT
v_gene: TRBV7-9; j_gene: TRBJ2-7; abundance: once; d_gene: .; CDR3aa: CASSLGGLYEQYF; CDR3nt: TGTGCCAGCAGCTTAGGTGGACTATACGAGCAGTACTTC
v_gene: TRBV4-3; j_gene: TRBJ2-7; abundance: .; d_gene: TRBD2; CDR3aa: CASSQVVTGGLTYEQYF; CDR3nt: TGCGCCAGCAGCCAAGTCGTGACGGGGGGGCTTACCTACGAGCAGTACTTC
v_gene: TRBV6-6; j_gene: TRBJ2-5; abundance: once; d_gene: TRBD2; CDR3aa: CASSYLASGGRETQYF; CDR3nt: TGTGCCAGCAGTTACTTGGCTAGCGGGGGCCGGGAGACCCAGTACTTC
v_gene: TRBV4-2; j_gene: TRBJ2-3; abundance: .; d_gene: .; CDR3aa: CASSQEGGHPDTQYF; CDR3nt: TGTGCCAGCAGCCAGGAGGGGGGGCACCCAGATACGCAGTATTTT
v_gene: TRBV9; j_gene: TRBJ1-1; abundance: .; d_gene: .; CDR3aa: CASSVGTANTEAFF; CDR3nt: TGTGCCAGCAGCGTAGGTACAGCGAACACTGAAGCTTTCTTT
v_gene: TRBV2; j_gene: TRBJ1-5; abundance: .; d_gene: TRBD1; CDR3aa: CASFRDRERPQHF; CDR3nt: TGTGCCAGCTTCCGGGACAGGGAACGGCCCCAGCATTTT
v_gene: TRBV27; j_gene: TRBJ2-5; abundance: .; d_gene: TRBD2; CDR3aa: CASRLASGGKLDF; CDR3nt: TGTGCCAGCAGATTGGCTAGCGGGGGGAAACTGGACTTC
v_gene: TRBV11-2; j_gene: TRBJ2-5; abundance: .; d_gene: .; CDR3aa: CASSTPELQETQYF; CDR3nt: TGTGCCAGCAGCACCCCTGAACTCCAAGAGACCCAGTACTTC
v_gene: TRBV7-2; j_gene: TRBJ1-1; abundance: .; d_gene: .; CDR3aa: CASSLEGGGGTEAFF; CDR3nt: TGTGCCAGCAGCTTAGAGGGGGGGGGCGGCACTGAAGCTTTCTTT
v_gene: TRBV7-9; j_gene: TRBJ2-2; abundance: .; d_gene: .; CDR3aa: CASSLPTGELFF; CDR3nt: TGTGCCAGCAGCTTACCGACCGGGGAGCTGTTTTTT
v_gene: TRBV5-6; j_gene: TRBJ2-7; abundance: .; d_gene: .; CDR3aa: CASSLYGGSSYEQYF; CDR3nt: TGTGCCAGCAGCTTATACGGGGGAAGCTCCTACGAGCAGTACTTC
v_gene: TRBV9; j_gene: TRBJ2-7; abundance: .; d_gene: TRBD2; CDR3aa: CASSVGPGGIGEQYF; CDR3nt: TGTGCCAGCAGCGTAGGGCCGGGGGGGATCGGCGAGCAGTACTTC
v_gene: TRBV6-1; j_gene: TRBJ2-7; abundance: .; d_gene: TRBD1; CDR3aa: CATYPDRAYEQYF; CDR3nt: TGTGCCACCTACCCGGACAGGGCTTACGAGCAGTACTTC
v_gene: TRBV6-6; j_gene: TRBJ1-5; abundance: .; d_gene: .; CDR3aa: CASSYIPGPDQPQHF; CDR3nt: TGTGCCAGCAGTTACATACCAGGGCCCGATCAGCCCCAGCATTTT
v_gene: TRBV10-3; j_gene: TRBJ1-5; abundance: .; d_gene: .; CDR3aa: CAISESPRRSNQPQHF; CDR3nt: TGTGCCATCAGTGAGTCCCCTCGCAGAAGCAATCAGCCCCAGCATTTT
v_gene: TRBV7-9; j_gene: TRBJ1-2; abundance: few; d_gene: .; CDR3aa: CASSYDSYGYTF; CDR3nt: TGTGCCAGCAGCTACGACAGCTATGGCTACACCTTC
v_gene: TRBV5-1; j_gene: TRBJ2-3; abundance: .; d_gene: .; CDR3aa: CASSLSPQKSTDTQYF; CDR3nt: TGCGCCAGCAGCTTATCCCCCCAGAAAAGCACAGATACGCAGTATTTT
v_gene: TRBV9; j_gene: TRBJ2-5; abundance: .; d_gene: .; CDR3aa: CASSAQGSYQETQYF; CDR3nt: TGTGCCAGCAGCGCACAGGGCTCGTACCAAGAGACCCAGTACTTC
v_gene: TRBV6-6; j_gene: TRBJ2-7; abundance: .; d_gene: .; CDR3aa: CASSYPGGSDEQYF; CDR3nt: TGTGCCAGCAGTTACCCCGGGGGTAGCGACGAGCAGTACTTC
v_gene: TRBV11-2; j_gene: TRBJ2-3; abundance: .; d_gene: .; CDR3aa: CASSLVRVTSTDTQYF; CDR3nt: TGTGCCAGCAGCTTAGTCAGGGTTACTAGCACAGATACGCAGTATTTT